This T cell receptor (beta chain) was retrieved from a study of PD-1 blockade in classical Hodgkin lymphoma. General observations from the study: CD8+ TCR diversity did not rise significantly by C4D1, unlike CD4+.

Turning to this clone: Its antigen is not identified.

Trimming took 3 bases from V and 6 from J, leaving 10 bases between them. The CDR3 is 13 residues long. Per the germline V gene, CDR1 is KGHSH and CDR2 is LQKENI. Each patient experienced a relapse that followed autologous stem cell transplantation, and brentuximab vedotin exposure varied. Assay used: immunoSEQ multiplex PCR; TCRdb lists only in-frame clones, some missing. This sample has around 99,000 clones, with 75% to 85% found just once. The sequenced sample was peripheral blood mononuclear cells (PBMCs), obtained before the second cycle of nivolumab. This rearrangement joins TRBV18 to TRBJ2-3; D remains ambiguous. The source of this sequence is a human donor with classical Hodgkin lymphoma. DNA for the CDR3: TGTGCCAGCTCACCCTCATTAGAGGATACGCAGTATTTT. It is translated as CASSPSLEDTQYF.